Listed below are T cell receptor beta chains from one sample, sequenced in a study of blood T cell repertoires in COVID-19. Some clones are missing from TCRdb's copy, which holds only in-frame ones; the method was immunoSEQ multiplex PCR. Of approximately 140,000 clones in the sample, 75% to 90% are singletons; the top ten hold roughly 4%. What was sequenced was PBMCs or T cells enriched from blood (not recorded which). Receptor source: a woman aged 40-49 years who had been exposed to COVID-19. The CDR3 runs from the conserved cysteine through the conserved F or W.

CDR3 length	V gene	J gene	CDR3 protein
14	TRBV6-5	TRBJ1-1	CASGTDRENTEAFF
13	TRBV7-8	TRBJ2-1	CASSSLAGGLVFF
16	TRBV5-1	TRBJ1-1	CASSLARFNMNTEAFF
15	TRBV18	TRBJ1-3	CASSPLDREGNTIYF
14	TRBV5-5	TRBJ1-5	CASSLRDRYQPQHF
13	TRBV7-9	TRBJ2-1	CASSRDLEVRQFF
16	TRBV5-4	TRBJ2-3	CASSTGLAGGSDTQYF
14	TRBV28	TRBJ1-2	CASSPDRVSYGYTF
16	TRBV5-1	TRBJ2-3	CASSLVAGMGTDTQYF
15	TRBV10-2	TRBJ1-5	CASSEGTGVFQPQHF
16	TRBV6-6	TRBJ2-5	CASSYSAGGLRETQYF
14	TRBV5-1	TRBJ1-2	CASSLDARVGGYTF
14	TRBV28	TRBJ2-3	CASSPSGSTDTQYF
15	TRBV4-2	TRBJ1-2	CASSPRGGGDDGYTF
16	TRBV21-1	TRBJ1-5	CASSTMDRDSNQPQHF
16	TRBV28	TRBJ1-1	CASSLPLQGASTEAFF
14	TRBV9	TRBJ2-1	CASSDLSGHNEQFF
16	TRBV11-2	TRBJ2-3	CASSSLAGRDTDTQYF
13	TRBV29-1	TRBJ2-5	CSVELFRGQTQYF
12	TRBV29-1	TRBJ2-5	CSVAGAQETQYF
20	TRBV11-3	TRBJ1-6	CASSLEVGRAGWVYNSPLHF
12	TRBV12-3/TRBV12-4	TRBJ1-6	CASSATDRALHF
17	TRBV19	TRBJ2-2	CASSIGYSSSVAGELFF
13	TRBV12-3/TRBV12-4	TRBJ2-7	CASSSVSGSEQYF
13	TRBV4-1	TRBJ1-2	CASSHGGAYGYTF
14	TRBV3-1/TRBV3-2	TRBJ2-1	CASSQDEGANEQFF
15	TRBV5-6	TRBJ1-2	CASSNYRSPNYGYTF
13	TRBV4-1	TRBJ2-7	CASSQVPLYEQYF
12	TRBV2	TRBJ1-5	CASQEQNQPQHF
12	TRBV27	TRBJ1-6	CASSLNGAPLHF
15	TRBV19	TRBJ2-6	CASSVTGAGANVLTF
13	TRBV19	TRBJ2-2	CASSMYRAGELFF
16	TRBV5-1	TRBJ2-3	CASSLLGRGSTDTQYF
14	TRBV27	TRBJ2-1	CASSLSGSYNEQFF
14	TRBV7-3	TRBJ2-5	CASSSQGGQETQYF
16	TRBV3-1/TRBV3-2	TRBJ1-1	CASSQRYRGSDTEAFF
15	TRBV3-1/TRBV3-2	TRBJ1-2	CASSQDRRGVYGYTF
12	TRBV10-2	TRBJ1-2	CASSETHYGYTF
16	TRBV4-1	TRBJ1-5	CASSQDGQVSNQPQHF
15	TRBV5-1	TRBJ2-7	CASSSGTSGPYEQYF
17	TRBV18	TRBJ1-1	CASSPPGGHQMNTEAFF
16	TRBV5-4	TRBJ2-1	CASSLTGSGGHNEQFF
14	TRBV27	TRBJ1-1	CASSSWGGVGEAFF
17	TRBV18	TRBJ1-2	CASSLLQGAPGNYGYTF
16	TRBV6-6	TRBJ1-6	CASFLGATGTNSPLHF
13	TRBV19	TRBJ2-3	CASSISGADTQYF
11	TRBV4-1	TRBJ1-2	CASSQVSGYTF
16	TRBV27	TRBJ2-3	CASRETLAGHRNTQYF
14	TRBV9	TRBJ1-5	CASSGSGSNQPQHF
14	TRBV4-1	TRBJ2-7	CASSRPGITYEQYF
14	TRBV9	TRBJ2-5	CASSVAGRQETQYF
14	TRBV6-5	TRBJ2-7	CASSSFQGSYEQYF
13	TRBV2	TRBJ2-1	CASGLAGGNEQFF
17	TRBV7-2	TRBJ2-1	CASSLSPPGVPYNEQFF
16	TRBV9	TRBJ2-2	CASSVEPAQGDGELFF
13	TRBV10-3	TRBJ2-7	CAIGTGDSYEQYF
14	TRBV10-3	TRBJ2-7	CAISDGQSSYEQYF